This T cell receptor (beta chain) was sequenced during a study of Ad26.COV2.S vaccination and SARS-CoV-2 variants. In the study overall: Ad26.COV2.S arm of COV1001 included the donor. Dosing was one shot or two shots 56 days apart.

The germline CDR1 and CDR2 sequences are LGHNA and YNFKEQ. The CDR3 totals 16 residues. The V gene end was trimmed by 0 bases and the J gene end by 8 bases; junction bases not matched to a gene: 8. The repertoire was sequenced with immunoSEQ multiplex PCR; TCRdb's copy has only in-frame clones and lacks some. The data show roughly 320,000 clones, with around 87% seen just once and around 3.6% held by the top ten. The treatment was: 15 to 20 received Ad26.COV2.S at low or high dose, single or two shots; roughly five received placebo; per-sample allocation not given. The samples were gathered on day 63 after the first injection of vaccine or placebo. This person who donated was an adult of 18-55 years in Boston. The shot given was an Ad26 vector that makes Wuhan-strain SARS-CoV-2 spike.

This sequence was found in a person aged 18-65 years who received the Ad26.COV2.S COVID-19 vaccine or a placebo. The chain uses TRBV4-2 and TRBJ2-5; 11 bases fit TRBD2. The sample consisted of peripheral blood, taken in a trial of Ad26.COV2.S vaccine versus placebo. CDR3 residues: CASSQDLNSGGGTQYF. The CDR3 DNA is TGTGCCAGCAGCCAAGATCTGAATAGCGGGGGGGGAACCCAGTACTTC.